These 13 T cell receptor beta chains originate from one sample sequenced in a study of shared T cell receptors in the human thymus. This table comes from immunoSEQ multiplex PCR, and its TCRdb copy is limited to in-frame clones, with some not included. The data contain about 380,000 clones, 85% to 95% of them singletons. Sequencing was carried out using thymocytes. The receptors here all came from a human donor.

This chain uses TRBV27 with TRBJ1-1, with D perhaps matching TRBD1 (6 bases). The CDR3 contains 14 residues. Germline V gene data show CDR1 as MNHEY and CDR2 as SMNVEV (reference sequence). Trimming took off 7 bases at V and 5 bases at J, with 17 bases between the two ends. CDR3 nucleotide sequence: TGTGCCAGCATGCTGACAGGTACGAGGACTGAAGCTTTCTTT. Protein product: CASMLTGTRTEAFF.

This rearrangement joins TRBV19 to TRBJ2-7, with D possibly being TRBD1 or TRBD2 (7 bases each). The V end lost 9 bases, the J end lost 0 bases, and 18 bases lay between the germline ends. Looked up from germline, CDR1 is LNHDA and CDR2 is SQIVND (reference sequence). CDR3 length: 15 amino acids. The CDR3 coding sequence is TGTGCCAGCGCCAGGGGGGGCACACTCTCCTACGAGCAGTACTTC. Encoded protein: CASARGGTLSYEQYF. The entire variable domain, with the rest obtained from reference TRBV19 and TRBJ2-7, is as follows: DGGITQSPKYLFRKEGQNVTLSCEQNLNHDAMYWYRQDPGQGLRLIYYSQIVNDFQKGDIAEGYSVSREKKESFPLTVTSAQKNPTAFYLCASARGGTLSYEQYFGPGTRLTVT.

The genes are TRBV27 and TRBJ2-1, with 11 bases matching TRBD2. Germline CDR1 MNHEY, CDR2 SMNVEV (reference sequence). CDR3 size: 16 residues. Trimming removed 6 bases from V and 0 bases from J; junction bases left unmatched: 4. CDR3 in DNA: TGTGCCAGCAGGGTAGGACTAGCGGGCTCCTACAATGAGCAGTTCTTC. Protein sequence: CASRVGLAGSYNEQFF.

This sequence joins TRBV13 and TRBJ1-5, with 7 nucleotides matching TRBD1. Looked up from germline, CDR1 is PRHDT and CDR2 is FYEKMQ (reference sequence). V trimming: 3 bases; J trimming: 3 bases; junction bases outside the gene matches: 8. The CDR3 is 16 amino acids. For the CDR3, the DNA is TGTGCCAGCAGCTTCCGGACAGGAGGATCCAATCAGCCCCAGCATTTT. Translating gives CASSFRTGGSNQPQHF.

This sequence joins TRBV21-1 and TRBJ1-2. TRBV21-1 is assigned pseudogene status. The CDR3 length is 14 residues. CDR3 protein: CASSKGAGQYGYTF. In DNA, the CDR3 is TGTGCCAGCAGCAAAGGGGCCGGGCAGTATGGCTACACCTTC.

The chain is built from TRBV28 and TRBJ2-7; D is perhaps TRBD2 (5 bases). The CDR3 extends over 16 amino acids. In germline, CDR1 is MDHEN, CDR2 SYDVKM. V lost 8 bases and J lost 2, with 22 bases in between. CDR3 nucleotide sequence: TGTGCCAGCCAAGTTATTGGGAGCGTCCCAACCTACGAGCAGTACTTC. Its translation is CASQVIGSVPTYEQYF.

This clone was counted a single time. The chain combines TRBV28 with TRBJ1-2; unclear D gene. The V gene's germline CDR1 is MDHEN and CDR2 SYDVKM. Trimming removed 3 bases at V and 6 bases at J, with 8 bases between. CDR3 length equals 12 residues. CDR3: CASSFGFDGYTF. In DNA form, the CDR3 reads TGTGCCAGCAGTTTTGGGTTCGATGGCTACACCTTC.

This chain links TRBV25-1 with TRBJ2-3; D unresolved. In germline, CDR1 is MGHDK, CDR2 SYGVNS. V lost 5 bases, J lost 1 base, and 13 bases lay in between. The CDR3 covers 15 residues. The CDR3 sequence: CASSSPGQGTDTQYF. The CDR3 DNA follows: TGTGCCAGCAGTTCTCCCGGGCAGGGCACAGATACGCAGTATTTT.

This clone was counted a few times. The chain links TRBV10-1 to TRBJ2-1, with TRBD2 matching over 9 bases. V was clipped by 3 bases and J by 1 base; unmatched bases: 16. The CDR3 length is 20 residues. Germline CDR1 is WNHNN and CDR2 is SYGVQD (reference sequence). CDR3 loop: CASSEPTSGTKGGSYNEQFF. The CDR3 nucleotides read TGCGCCAGCAGTGAACCGACTAGCGGAACGAAGGGGGGATCCTACAATGAGCAGTTCTTC.

V and J are TRBV13 and TRBJ2-7; D might be TRBD1 (6 bases). The V and J ends lost 4 bases and 4 bases respectively, with 11 bases between them. The CDR3 runs to 13 residues. CDR1 and CDR2 from the germline V gene are PRHDT and FYEKMQ (reference sequence). The CDR3 reads CASSSRGKYEQYF. CDR3 sequence (DNA): TGTGCCAGCAGCTCCAGGGGAAAGTACGAGCAGTACTTC. Based on the CDR3 plus reference TRBV13 and TRBJ2-7, the full variable domain is AAGVIQSPRHLIKEKRETATLKCYPIPRHDTVYWYQQGPGQDPQFLISFYEKMQSDKGSIPDRFSAQQFSDYHSELNMSSLELGDSALYFCASSSRGKYEQYFGPGTRLTVT.

The V and J genes are TRBV7-9 and TRBJ2-7; D gene ambiguous. CDR3 size: 14 residues. The V end lost 4 bases, the J end lost 2 bases, and 12 bases lay between the germline ends. Germline-derived CDR1 and CDR2 are SEHNR and FQNEAQ (reference sequence). The CDR3 DNA reads TGTGCCAGCAGCTCCGAGACTGGCGCCTACGAGCAGTACTTC. Translated, it gives CASSSETGAYEQYF.

The chain carries TRBV7-2 and TRBJ2-5; 7 bases agree with TRBD2. The CDR3 contains 17 residues. V lost 4 bases to trimming and J lost 4 bases; unmatched junction nucleotides: 15. Germline loops: CDR1 SGHTA, CDR2 FQGNSA. The CDR3 region is CASSWIKREGPTETQYF. The CDR3 DNA reads TGTGCCAGCAGCTGGATTAAGAGGGAGGGACCCACAGAGACCCAGTACTTC.

This chain links TRBV27 with TRBJ2-7; 9 positions agree with TRBD2. This CDR3 region has 16 residues. V shed 0 bases and J 3 bases; nucleotides not matched to a gene: 6. Germline V CDR1 and CDR2: MNHEY, SMNVEV (reference sequence). The CDR3 DNA is TGTGCCAGCAGTTTATCTGAGCGGGAGGTCCGCTACGAGCAGTACTTC. Protein sequence: CASSLSEREVRYEQYF.